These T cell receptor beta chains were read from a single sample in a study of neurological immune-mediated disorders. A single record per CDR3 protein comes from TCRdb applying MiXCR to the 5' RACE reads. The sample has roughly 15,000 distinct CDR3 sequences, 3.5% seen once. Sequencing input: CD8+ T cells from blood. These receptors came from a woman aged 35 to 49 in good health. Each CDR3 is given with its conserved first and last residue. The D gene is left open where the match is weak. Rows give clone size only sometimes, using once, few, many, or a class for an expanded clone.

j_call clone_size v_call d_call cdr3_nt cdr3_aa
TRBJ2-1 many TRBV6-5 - TGTGCCAGCAGTTATGCCTCCTCCTACAATGAGCAGTTCTTC CASSYASSYNEQFF
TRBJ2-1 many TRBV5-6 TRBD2 TGTGCCAGCAGACCCGGGACTAGCGGGAGTCTTCCCTACAATGAGCAGTTCTTC CASRPGTSGSLPYNEQFF
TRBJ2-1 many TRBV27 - TGTGCCAGCAGTTCCTTGCTACGGGAGAGCTCCTACAATGAGCAGTTCTTC CASSSLLRESSYNEQFF
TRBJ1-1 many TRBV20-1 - TGCAGTGCCTGGACGGACCTGTATGAAGCTTTCTTT CSAWTDLYEAFF
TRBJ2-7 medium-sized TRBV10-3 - TGTGCCGCCAACACGCCAGGGGATCCCTACGAGCAGTACTTC CAANTPGDPYEQYF
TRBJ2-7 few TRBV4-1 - TGCGCCAGCAGCCATGGGCAGGGCGACTACGAGCAGTACTTC CASSHGQGDYEQYF
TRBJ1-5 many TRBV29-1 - TGCAGCGTATGGGACGGAGCTAGCAATCAGCCCCAGCATTTT CSVWDGASNQPQHF
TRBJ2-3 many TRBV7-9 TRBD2 TGTGCCATCTCAACGAAACTAGCGGAGGCCACAGATACGCAGTATTTT CAISTKLAEATDTQYF
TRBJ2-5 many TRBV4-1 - TGCGCCAGCAGCCAAGAACCGCAGTTGGGAATGGAGACCCAGTACTTC CASSQEPQLGMETQYF
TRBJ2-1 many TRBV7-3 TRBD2 TGTGCCAGCAGCTTCCCTCAGACTAGCCCTAGCTCCTACAATGAGCAGTTCTTC CASSFPQTSPSSYNEQFF
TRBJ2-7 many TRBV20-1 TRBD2 TGCAGTGCTAGAGGGACCGATATGACTAGCGGGAGGTCCTACGAGCAGTACTTC CSARGTDMTSGRSYEQYF
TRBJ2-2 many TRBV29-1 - TGCAGCGCCCAGAGGAGCGGTGACCACACCGGGGAGCTGTTTTTT CSAQRSGDHTGELFF
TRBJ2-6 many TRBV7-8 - TGTGCCAGCAGCCCCCTAGGGAGCGACTCTGGGGCCAACGTCCTGACTTTC CASSPLGSDSGANVLTF
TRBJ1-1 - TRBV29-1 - TGCAGCGCGGAGGACGGGACTAACACTGAAGCTTTCTTT CSAEDGTNTEAFF
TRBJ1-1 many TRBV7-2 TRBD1 TGTGCCAGCAGCCCTGAACCGGGACAGAGAGCAAACACTGAAGCTTTCTTT CASSPEPGQRANTEAFF
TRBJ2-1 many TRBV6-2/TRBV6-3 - TGTGCCAGCAGTCACGGGGCCAATGAGCAGTTCTTC CASSHGANEQFF
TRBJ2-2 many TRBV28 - TGTGCCAGCAGTTTTCTAAGCATAGGTGGCGGCGGGGAGCTGTTTTTT CASSFLSIGGGGELFF
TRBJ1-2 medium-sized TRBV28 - TGTGCCAGCAGCAAATTGGTGGGGGCGCGGGACTATGGCTACACCTTC CASSKLVGARDYGYTF
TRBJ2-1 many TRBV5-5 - TGTGCCAGCAGCTTGGACGATCGGGGGGCCTCCTACAATGAGCAGTTCTTC CASSLDDRGASYNEQFF
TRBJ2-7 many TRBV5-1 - TGCGCCAGCAGCCAGACAGAGAGGCCCTACGAGCAGTACTTC CASSQTERPYEQYF
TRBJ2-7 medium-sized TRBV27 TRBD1 TGTGCCAGTAATGATCCGGGACAGGGAAACGAGCAGTACTTC CASNDPGQGNEQYF
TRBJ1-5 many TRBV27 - TGTGCCAGCAGTTTATCATTAGGGGGTAGCAATCAGCCCCAGCATTTT CASSLSLGGSNQPQHF